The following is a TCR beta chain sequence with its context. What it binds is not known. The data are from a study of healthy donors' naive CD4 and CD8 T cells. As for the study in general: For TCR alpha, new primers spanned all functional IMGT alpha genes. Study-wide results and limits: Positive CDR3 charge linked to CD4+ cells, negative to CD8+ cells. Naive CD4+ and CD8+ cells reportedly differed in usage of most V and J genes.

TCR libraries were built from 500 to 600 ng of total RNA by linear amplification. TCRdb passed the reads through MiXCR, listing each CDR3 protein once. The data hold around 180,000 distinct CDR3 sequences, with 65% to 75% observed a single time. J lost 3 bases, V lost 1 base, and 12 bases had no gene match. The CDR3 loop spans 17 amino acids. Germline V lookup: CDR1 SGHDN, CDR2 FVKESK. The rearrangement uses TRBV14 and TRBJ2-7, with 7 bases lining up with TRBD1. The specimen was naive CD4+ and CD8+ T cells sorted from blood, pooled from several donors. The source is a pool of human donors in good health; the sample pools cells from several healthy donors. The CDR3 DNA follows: TGTGCCAGCAGCCAAGTGGGGACAGCGACACCATTCTACGAGCAGTACTTC. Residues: CASSQVGTATPFYEQYF. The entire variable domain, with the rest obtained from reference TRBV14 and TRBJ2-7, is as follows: EAGVTQFPSHSVIEKGQTVTLRCDPISGHDNLYWYRRVMGKEIKFLLHFVKESKQDESGMPNNRFLAERTGGTYSTLKVQPAELEDSGVYFCASSQVGTATPFYEQYFGPGTRLTVT.